This T cell receptor beta chain was identified in a study of T cell changes during pregnancy in multiple sclerosis. The method was immunoSEQ multiplex PCR; TCRdb's version includes in-frame clones alone and lacks a portion of them. Counted here are some 68,000 clones, 91% occurring once; the ten biggest clones make up over 1.3%. With 0 bases removed from V and 1 base from J, the gap between germline ends came to 7 bases. Germline CDR1 reads SGDLS; CDR2 reads YYNGEE. The CDR3 runs 14 residues. This clone was seen a few times. The source is a female donor with multiple sclerosis, enrolled in a pregnancy study. The rearrangement uses TRBV9 and TRBJ1-1; D gene unclear. Sequenced material: peripheral blood, taken in the second trimester of pregnancy. CDR3 coding DNA: TGTGCCAGCAGCGTAGCAACGGGGAACACTGAAGCTTTCTTT. As protein: CASSVATGNTEAFF.